This entry concerns a single TCR beta chain. Germline V lookup: CDR1 KGHSH, CDR2 LQKENI. The CDR3 sequence is 18 residues long. This record belongs to a study of monozygotic twins with inflammatory bowel disease. Unfractionated whole blood yielded total RNA, and T cells were not sorted. Per TCR library, approximately 3,500 ng of total RNA was used. Reprocessing the 5' RACE reads, TCRdb reports a single entry for every CDR3 protein and omits DNA. This repertoire comprises about 350,000 distinct CDR3 sequences; its ten largest clones make up 2% to 2.5%. This TCR was sampled from a human donor with ulcerative colitis or Crohn's disease, or a healthy co-twin of an affected twin (not recorded which). Sample: blood. This chain joins TRBV18 and TRBJ2-6; no DNA is available, so the TRBD1 call from TCRdb remains unchecked. The CDR3: CASSQAGTVHSGANVLTF. Supplemented by reference TRBV18 and TRBJ2-6, the full variable domain reads NAGVMQNPRHLVRRRGQEARLRCSPMKGHSHVYWYRQLPEEGLKFMVYLQKENIIDESGMPKERFSAEFPKEGPSILRIQQVVRGDSAAYFCASSQAGTVHSGANVLTFGAGSRLTVL.